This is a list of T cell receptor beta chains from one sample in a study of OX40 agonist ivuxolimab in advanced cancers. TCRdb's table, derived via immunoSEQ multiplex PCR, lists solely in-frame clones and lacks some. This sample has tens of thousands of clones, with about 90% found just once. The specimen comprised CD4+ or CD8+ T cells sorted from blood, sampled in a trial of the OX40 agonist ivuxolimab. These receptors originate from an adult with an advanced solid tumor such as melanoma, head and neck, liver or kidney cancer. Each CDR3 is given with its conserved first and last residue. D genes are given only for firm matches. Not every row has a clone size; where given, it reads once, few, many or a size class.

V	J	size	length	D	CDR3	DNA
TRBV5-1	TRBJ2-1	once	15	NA	CASSPQGTLYNEQFF	TGCGCCAGCAGCCCCCAGGGGACCCTGTACAATGAGCAGTTCTTC
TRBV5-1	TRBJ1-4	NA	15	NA	CASSLDASTNEKLFF	TGCGCCAGCAGCTTGGACGCTTCAACTAATGAAAAACTGTTTTTT
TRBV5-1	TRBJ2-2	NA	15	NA	CASSWGGGNTGELFF	TGCGCCAGCAGCTGGGGAGGAGGGAACACCGGGGAGCTGTTTTTT
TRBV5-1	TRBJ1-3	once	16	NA	CASSLVIGFSGNTIYF	TGCGCCAGCAGCTTGGTCATAGGATTCTCTGGAAACACCATATATTTT
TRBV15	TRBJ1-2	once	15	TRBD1	CATSRDRGGGDGYTF	TGTGCCACCAGCAGAGATAGAGGAGGGGGCGATGGCTACACCTTC
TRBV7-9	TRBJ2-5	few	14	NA	CASSLAEGKETQYF	TGTGCCAGCAGCTTAGCTGAGGGGAAGGAGACCCAGTACTTC
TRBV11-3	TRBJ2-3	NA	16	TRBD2	CASSAGTSGNTDTQYF	TGTGCCAGCAGCGCCGGGACTAGCGGAAACACAGATACGCAGTATTTT
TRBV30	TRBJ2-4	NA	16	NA	CAWSVFGSVAKNIQYF	TGTGCCTGGAGTGTATTCGGCTCGGTGGCCAAAAACATTCAGTACTTC
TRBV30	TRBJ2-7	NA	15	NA	CAWSVKGGYSYEQYF	TGTGCCTGGAGTGTTAAAGGGGGGTACTCCTACGAGCAGTACTTC
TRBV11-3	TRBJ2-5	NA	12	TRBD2	CASSLGGVTQYF	TGTGCCAGCAGCTTGGGAGGGGTGACCCAGTACTTC
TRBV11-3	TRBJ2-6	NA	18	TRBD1	CASSPTGGLGTGANVLTF	TGTGCCAGCAGCCCGACAGGGGGCTTAGGTACTGGGGCCAACGTCCTGACTTTC
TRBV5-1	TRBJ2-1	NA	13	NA	CASRVAAYNEQFF	TGCGCCAGCAGAGTAGCGGCCTACAATGAGCAGTTCTTC
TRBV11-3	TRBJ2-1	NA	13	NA	CASSLLDPGEQFF	TGTGCCAGCAGCCTCCTAGATCCCGGTGAGCAGTTCTTC
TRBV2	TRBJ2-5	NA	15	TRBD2	CASSETLAGGGTQYF	TGTGCCAGCAGTGAAACACTAGCGGGTGGGGGGACCCAGTACTTC
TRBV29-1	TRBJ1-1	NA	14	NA	CSVWVQGMNTEAFF	TGCAGCGTATGGGTGCAGGGGATGAACACTGAAGCTTTCTTT
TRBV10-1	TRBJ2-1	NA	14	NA	CASSDPGEFGEQFF	TGCGCCAGCAGTGACCCGGGAGAATTTGGTGAGCAGTTCTTC
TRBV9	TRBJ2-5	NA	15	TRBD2	CASSVGLANAETQYF	TGTGCCAGCAGCGTGGGACTAGCGAATGCAGAGACCCAGTACTTC
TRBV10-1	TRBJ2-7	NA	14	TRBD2	CASSGLAGSYEQYF	TGCGCCAGCAGTGGCCTAGCGGGGTCCTACGAGCAGTACTTC
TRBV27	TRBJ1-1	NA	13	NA	CASSSGWNTEAFF	TGTGCCAGCAGTTCGGGCTGGAACACTGAAGCTTTCTTT
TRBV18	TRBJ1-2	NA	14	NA	CASSYSTDAYGYTF	TGTGCCAGCTCATACTCGACGGATGCCTATGGCTACACCTTC
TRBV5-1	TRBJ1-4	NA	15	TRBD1	CASRETGGTNEKLFF	TGCGCCAGCAGGGAGACAGGGGGAACTAATGAAAAACTGTTTTTT
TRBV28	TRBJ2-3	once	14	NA	CASSYPGVRDTQYF	TGTGCCAGCAGTTACCCGGGAGTGAGAGATACGCAGTATTTT
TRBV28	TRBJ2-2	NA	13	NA	CASSLVSTGELFF	TGTGCCAGCAGTTTGGTGTCCACCGGGGAGCTGTTTTTT
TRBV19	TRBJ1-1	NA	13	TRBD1	CASSPGQGGKAFF	TGTGCCAGTAGTCCCGGACAGGGGGGTAAAGCTTTCTTT
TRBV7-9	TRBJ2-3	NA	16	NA	CASSLALSLSTDTQYF	TGTGCCAGCAGCTTAGCGCTTAGCCTCAGTACAGATACGCAGTATTTT
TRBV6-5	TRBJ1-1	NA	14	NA	CASSYSSGYTEAFF	TGTGCCAGCAGTTACTCGAGTGGCTACACTGAAGCTTTCTTT
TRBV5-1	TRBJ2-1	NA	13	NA	CASSFPSSHEQFF	TGCGCCAGCAGCTTCCCGTCTAGTCATGAGCAGTTCTTC
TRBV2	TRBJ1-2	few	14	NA	CASSEGGYDYGYTF	TGTGCCAGCAGTGAGGGGGGGTATGACTATGGCTACACCTTC
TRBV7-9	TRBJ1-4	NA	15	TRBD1	CASSLSDRVGEKLFF	TGTGCCAGCAGCCTTTCGGACAGGGTGGGGGAAAAACTGTTTTTT
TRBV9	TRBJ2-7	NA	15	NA	CASSVATLGGYEQYF	TGTGCCAGCAGCGTAGCTACCTTGGGTGGTTACGAGCAGTACTTC
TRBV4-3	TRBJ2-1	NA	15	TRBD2	CASSHLLAGSNEQFF	TGCGCCAGCAGCCATCTGCTAGCGGGATCTAATGAGCAGTTCTTC
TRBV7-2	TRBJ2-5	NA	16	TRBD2	CASRPVAGGPKETQYF	TGTGCCAGCAGGCCTGTAGCGGGAGGGCCTAAAGAGACCCAGTACTTC
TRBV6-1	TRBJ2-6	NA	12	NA	CASDGGANVLTF	TGTGCCAGCGATGGTGGGGCCAACGTCCTGACTTTC
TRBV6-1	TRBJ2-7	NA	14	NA	CASSPAGFSYEQYF	TGTGCCAGCAGTCCGGCGGGATTCTCCTACGAGCAGTACTTC
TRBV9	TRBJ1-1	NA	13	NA	CASSGVSWDEAFF	TGTGCCAGCAGCGGAGTAAGTTGGGATGAAGCTTTCTTT